This TCR beta chain is drawn from a study of tumor-infiltrating lymphocytes in primary liver carcinoma. Study as a whole: Patients were men and women aged 30 to 69 years.

From germline, CDR1 is SGHAT and CDR2 FQNNGV. The CDR3 contains 15 residues. Scientists recovered RNA and DNA together from about 20-30 mg of unsorted bulk tissue. A note on this clonotype: One junction end disagrees with the germline gene, perhaps due to a read error.

A constant-region primer primed TCR beta cDNA synthesis from around 500 ng of total RNA. Sequencing libraries for TCR beta derived from three nested multiplex PCR rounds that used slightly modified ARM-PCR. It was with TRBV1-TRBV30 forward primers and a C-beta reverse primer that the first two PCR rounds were run, at roughly 10 cycles each. TCRdb passed the multiplex PCR reads through MiXCR, listing each CDR3 protein once. This table holds about 99,000 distinct CDR3 sequences, about 70% found once. The sequencing input was liver tumor tissue from sampling region 5. Subset here: tumor region T5, tumor centre. The chain uses TRBV11-2 and TRBJ2-1; weak D call: TRBD1 (6 bases). The origin of this receptor is a woman aged 55-69 years with primary liver carcinoma and hepatitis B virus infection. The CDR3 coding sequence is TGTGTCAGCAGCTTAGAAGGGGGTGAGAACAATGAGCAATCCTTC. Translated, it gives CVSSLEGGENNEQSF.